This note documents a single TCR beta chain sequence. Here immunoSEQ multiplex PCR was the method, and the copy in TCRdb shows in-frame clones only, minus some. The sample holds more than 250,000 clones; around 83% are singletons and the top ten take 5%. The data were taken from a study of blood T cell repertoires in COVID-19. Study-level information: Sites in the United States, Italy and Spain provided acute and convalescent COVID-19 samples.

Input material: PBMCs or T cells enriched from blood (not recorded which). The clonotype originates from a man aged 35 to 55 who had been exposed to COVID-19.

CDR3 loop: CASGFTGYTEAFF. CDR3 DNA sequence: TGTGCTAGTGGTTTTACAGGGTACACTGAAGCTTTCTTT. This chain connects TRBV12-5 to TRBJ1-1, with a tentative D call TRBD1 (6 bases). The germline V and J ends were trimmed by 3 bases and 3 bases, with 8 bases remaining between them. This CDR3 contains 13 residues. The germline gives CDR1 LGHNT, CDR2 FRNRAP.